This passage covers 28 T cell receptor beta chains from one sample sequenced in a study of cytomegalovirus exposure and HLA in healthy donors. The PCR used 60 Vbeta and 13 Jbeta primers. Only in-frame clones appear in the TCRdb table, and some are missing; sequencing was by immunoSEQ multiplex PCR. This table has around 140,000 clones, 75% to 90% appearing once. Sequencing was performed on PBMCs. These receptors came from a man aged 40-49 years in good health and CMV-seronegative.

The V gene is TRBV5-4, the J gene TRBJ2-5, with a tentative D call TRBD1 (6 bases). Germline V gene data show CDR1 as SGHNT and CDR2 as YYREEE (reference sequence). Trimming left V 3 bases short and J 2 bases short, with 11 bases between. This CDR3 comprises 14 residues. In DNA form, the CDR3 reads TGTGCCAGCAGCTGGGGGCCAGGGCAAGAGACCCAGTACTTC. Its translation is CASSWGPGQETQYF.

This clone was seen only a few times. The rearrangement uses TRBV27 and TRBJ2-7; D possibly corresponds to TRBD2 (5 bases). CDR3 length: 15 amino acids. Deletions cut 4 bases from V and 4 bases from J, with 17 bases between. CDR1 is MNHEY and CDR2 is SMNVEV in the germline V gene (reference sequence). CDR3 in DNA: TGTGCCAGCAGTTCCGGACCTTCAAGGACTTACGAGCAGTACTTC. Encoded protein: CASSSGPSRTYEQYF.

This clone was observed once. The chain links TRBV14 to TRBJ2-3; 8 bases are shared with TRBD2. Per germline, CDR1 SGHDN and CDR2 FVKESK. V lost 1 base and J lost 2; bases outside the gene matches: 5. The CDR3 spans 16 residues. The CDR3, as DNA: TGTGCCAGCAGCCAAGGCGGGGGGATCCACACAGATACGCAGTATTTT. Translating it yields CASSQGGGIHTDTQYF.

CDR3 in amino acids: CASSQDVSSYNEQFF. The CDR3 nucleotides are TGCGCCAGCAGCCAAGATGTCAGCTCCTACAATGAGCAGTTCTTC. The chain joins TRBV4-1 to TRBJ2-1; D remains unclear. This CDR3 spans 15 amino acids. Germline V gives CDR1 MGHRA, CDR2 YSYEKL. Deletions cut 0 bases from V and 0 bases from J, with 6 bases between.

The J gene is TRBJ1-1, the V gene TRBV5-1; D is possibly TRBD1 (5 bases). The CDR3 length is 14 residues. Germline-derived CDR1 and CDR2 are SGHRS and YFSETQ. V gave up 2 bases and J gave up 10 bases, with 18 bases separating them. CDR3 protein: CASSFSDSGLPAFF. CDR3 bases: TGCGCCAGCAGCTTTTCGGATTCGGGACTACCAGCTTTCTTT.

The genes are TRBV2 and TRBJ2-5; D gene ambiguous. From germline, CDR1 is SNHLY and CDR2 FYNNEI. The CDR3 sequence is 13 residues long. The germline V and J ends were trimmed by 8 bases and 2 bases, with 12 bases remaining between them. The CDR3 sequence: CASASQVQETQYF. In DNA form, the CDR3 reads TGTGCCAGCGCCTCTCAGGTGCAAGAGACCCAGTACTTC.

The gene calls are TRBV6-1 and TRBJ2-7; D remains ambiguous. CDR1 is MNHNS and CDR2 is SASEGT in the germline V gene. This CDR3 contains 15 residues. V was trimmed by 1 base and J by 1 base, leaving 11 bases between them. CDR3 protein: CASSEETRPSYEQYF. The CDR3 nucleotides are TGTGCCAGCAGTGAAGAGACAAGACCTTCCTACGAGCAGTACTTC.

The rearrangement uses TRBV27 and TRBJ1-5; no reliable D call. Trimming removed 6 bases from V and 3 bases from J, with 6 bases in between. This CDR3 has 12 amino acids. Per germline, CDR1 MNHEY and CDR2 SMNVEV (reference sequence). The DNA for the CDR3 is TGTGCCAGCAGCAGATCCAATCAGCCCCAGCATTTT. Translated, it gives CASSRSNQPQHF.

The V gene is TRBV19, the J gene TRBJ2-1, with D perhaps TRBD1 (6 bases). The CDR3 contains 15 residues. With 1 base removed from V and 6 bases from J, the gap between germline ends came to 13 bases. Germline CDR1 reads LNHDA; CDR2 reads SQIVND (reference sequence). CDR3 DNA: TGTGCCAGTAGTATAGGTAGGGGGTCGGTCAATGAGCAGTTCTTC. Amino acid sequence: CASSIGRGSVNEQFF.

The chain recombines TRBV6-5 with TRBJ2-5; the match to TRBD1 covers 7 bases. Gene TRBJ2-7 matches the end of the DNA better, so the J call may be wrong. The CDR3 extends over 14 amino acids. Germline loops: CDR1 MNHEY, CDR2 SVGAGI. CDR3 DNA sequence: TGTGCCAGCAGTTACAGGCAGGGGGCCTACGAGCAGTACTTC. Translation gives CASSYRQGAYEQYF.

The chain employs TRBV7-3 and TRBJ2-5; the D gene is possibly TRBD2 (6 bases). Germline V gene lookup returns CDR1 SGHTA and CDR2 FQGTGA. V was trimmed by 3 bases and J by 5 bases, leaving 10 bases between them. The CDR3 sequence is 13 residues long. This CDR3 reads CASSLGGGETQYF. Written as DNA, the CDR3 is TGTGCCAGCAGCTTGGGGGGTGGCGAGACCCAGTACTTC.

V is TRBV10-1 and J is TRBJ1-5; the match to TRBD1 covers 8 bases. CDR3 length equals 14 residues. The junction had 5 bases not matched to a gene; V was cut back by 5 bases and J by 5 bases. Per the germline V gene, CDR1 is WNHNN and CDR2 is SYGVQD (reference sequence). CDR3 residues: CASSTYRGDQPQHF. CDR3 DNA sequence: TGCGCCAGCAGTACCTACAGGGGGGATCAGCCCCAGCATTTT.

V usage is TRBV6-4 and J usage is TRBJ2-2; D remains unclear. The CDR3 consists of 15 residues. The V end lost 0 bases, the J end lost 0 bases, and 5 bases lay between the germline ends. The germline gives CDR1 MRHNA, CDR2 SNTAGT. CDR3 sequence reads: CASSDSGSNTGELFF. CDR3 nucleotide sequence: TGTGCCAGCAGTGACTCCGGTTCGAACACCGGGGAGCTGTTTTTT.

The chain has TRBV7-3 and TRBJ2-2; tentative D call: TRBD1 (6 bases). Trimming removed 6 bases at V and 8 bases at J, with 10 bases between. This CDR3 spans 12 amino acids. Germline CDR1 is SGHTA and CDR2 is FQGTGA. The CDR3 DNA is TGTGCCAGCAGAGATGACAGGGGGGAGCTGTTTTTT. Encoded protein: CASRDDRGELFF. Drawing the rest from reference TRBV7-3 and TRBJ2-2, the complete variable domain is GAGVSQTPSNKVTEKGKYVELRCDPISGHTALYWYRQSLGQGPEFLIYFQGTGAADDSGLPNDRFFAVRPEGSVSTLKIQRTERGDSAVYLCASRDDRGELFFGEGSRLTVL.

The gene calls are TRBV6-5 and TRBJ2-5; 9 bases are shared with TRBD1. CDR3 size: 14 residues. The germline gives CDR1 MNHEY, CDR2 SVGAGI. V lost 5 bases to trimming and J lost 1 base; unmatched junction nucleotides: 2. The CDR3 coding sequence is TGTGCCAGCAGTAAGACAGGGGGCCAAGAGACCCAGTACTTC. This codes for CASSKTGGQETQYF.

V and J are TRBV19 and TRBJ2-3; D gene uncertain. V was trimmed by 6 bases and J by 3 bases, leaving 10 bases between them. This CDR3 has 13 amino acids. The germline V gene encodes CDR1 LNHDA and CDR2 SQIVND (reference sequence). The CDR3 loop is CASSPQATDTQYF. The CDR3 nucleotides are TGTGCCAGTAGCCCCCAGGCTACAGATACGCAGTATTTT.

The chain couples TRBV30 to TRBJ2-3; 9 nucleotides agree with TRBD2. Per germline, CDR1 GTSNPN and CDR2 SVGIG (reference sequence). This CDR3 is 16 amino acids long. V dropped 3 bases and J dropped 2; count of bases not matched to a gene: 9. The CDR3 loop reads CAWSSGAGGPTDTQYF. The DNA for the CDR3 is TGTGCCTGGAGCTCGGGGGCGGGAGGGCCCACAGATACGCAGTATTTT.

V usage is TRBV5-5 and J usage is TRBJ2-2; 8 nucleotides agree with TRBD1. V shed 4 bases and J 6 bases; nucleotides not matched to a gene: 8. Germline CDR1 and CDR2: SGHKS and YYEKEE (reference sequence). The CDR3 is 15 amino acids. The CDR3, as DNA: TGTGCCAGCAGCACGGGACAGGTTTATCCCGGGGAGCTGTTTTTT. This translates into CASSTGQVYPGELFF.

DNA for the CDR3: TGTGCCAGCAGCTTTGACAGATTCTACGAGCAGTACTTC. It specifies CASSFDRFYEQYF. This chain links TRBV7-2 with TRBJ2-7; weak D call: TRBD1 (5 bases). CDR1 is SGHTA and CDR2 is FQGNSA in the germline V gene. This CDR3 has 13 amino acids. V lost 3 bases and J lost 3, with 9 bases in between. The entire variable domain, with the rest obtained from reference TRBV7-2 and TRBJ2-7, is as follows: GAGVSQSPSNKVTEKGKDVELRCDPISGHTALYWYRQSLGQGLEFLIYFQGNSAPDKSGLPSDRFSAERTGGSVSTLTIQRTQQEDSAVYLCASSFDRFYEQYFGPGTRLTVT.

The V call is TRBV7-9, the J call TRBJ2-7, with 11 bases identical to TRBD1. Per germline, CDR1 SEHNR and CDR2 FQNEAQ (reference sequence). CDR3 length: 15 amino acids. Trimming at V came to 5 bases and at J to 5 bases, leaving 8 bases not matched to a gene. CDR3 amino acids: CASSHRDRGRDEQYF. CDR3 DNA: TGTGCCAGCAGCCACCGGGACAGGGGGAGGGACGAGCAGTACTTC.

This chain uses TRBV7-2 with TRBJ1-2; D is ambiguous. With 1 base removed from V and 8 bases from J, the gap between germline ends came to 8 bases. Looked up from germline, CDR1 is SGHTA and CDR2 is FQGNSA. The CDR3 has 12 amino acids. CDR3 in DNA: TGTGCCAGCAGCTTAGGGGCGGGGGGCTACACCTTC. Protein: CASSLGAGGYTF.

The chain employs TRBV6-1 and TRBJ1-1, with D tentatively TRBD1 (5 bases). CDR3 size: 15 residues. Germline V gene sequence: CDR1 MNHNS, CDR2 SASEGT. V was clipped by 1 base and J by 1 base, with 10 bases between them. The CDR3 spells CASSEDRFTNTEAFF. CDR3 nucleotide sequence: TGTGCCAGCAGTGAAGACAGGTTCACGAACACTGAAGCTTTCTTT.

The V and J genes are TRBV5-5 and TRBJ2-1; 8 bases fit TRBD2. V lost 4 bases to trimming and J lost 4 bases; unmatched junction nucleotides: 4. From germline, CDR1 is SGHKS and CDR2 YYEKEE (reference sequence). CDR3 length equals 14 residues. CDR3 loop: CASSPSGGYNEQFF. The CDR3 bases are TGTGCCAGCAGCCCCTCGGGGGGGTACAATGAGCAGTTCTTC.

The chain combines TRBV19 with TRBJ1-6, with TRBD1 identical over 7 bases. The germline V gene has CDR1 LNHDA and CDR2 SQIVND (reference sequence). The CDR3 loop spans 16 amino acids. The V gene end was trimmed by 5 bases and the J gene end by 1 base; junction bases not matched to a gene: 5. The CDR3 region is CASSPMTGSYNSPLHF. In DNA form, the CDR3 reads TGTGCCAGTAGTCCGATGACAGGGTCCTATAATTCACCCCTCCACTTT.

The CDR3 nucleotides are TGTGCCTGGAGTGACCCGACAGGGAAAAGCACTGAAGCTTTCTTT. It translates to CAWSDPTGKSTEAFF. The chain is built from TRBV30 and TRBJ1-1; 7 nucleotides agree with TRBD1. Trimming cost V 1 base and J 4 bases; bases outside gene matches: 9. This CDR3 region has 15 residues. The germline gives CDR1 GTSNPN, CDR2 SVGIG (reference sequence). The variable domain in full, with the rest retrieved from reference TRBV30 and TRBJ1-1, is SQTIHQWPATLVQPVGSPLSLECTVEGTSNPNLYWYRQAAGRGLQLLFYSVGIGQISSEVPQNLSASRPQDRQFILSSKKLLLSDSGFYLCAWSDPTGKSTEAFFGQGTRLTVV.

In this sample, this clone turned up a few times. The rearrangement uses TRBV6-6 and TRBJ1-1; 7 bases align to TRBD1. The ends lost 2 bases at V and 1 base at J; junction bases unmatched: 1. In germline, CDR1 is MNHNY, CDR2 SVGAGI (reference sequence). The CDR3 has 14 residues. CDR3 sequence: CASSYGTANTEAFF. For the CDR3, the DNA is TGTGCCAGCAGTTACGGGACAGCGAACACTGAAGCTTTCTTT.

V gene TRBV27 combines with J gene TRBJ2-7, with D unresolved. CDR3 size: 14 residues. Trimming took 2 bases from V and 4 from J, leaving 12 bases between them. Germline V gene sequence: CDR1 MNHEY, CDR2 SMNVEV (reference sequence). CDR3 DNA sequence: TGTGCCAGCAGTTTACGCTACAGAATGTACGAGCAGTACTTC. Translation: CASSLRYRMYEQYF.

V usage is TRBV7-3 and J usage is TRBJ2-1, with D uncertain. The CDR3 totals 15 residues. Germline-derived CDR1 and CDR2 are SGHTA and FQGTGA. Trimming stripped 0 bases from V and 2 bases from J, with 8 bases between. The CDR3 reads CASSLTHGPYNEQFF. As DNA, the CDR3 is TGTGCCAGCAGCTTAACTCATGGCCCCTACAATGAGCAGTTCTTC.